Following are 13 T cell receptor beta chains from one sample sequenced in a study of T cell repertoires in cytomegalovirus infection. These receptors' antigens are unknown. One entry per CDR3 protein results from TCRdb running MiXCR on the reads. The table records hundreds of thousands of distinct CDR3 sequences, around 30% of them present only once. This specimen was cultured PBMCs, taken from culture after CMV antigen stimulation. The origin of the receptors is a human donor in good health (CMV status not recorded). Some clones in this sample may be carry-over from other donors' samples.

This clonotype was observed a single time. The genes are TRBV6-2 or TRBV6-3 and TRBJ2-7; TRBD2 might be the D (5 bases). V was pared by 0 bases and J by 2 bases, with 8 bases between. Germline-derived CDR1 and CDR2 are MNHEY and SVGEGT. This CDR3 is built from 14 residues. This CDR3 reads CASSYSTITYEQYV. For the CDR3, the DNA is TGTGCCAGCAGTTACTCGACTATAACCTACGAGCAGTACGTC.

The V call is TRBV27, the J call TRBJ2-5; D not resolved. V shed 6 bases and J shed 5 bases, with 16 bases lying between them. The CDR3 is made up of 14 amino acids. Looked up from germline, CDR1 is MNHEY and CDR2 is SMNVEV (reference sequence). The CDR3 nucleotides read TGTGCCAGCAGCATTATTGGAAGTCCGGAGACCCAGTACTTC. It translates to CASSIIGSPETQYF.

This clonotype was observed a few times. The CDR3 is CSARGPSTYGYTF. DNA for the CDR3: TGCAGTGCTAGGGGCCCTTCAACCTATGGCTACACCTTC. The rearrangement uses TRBV20-1 and TRBJ1-2; the D is unclear. The V gene's germline CDR1 is DFQATT and CDR2 SNEGSKA (reference sequence). This CDR3 is 13 amino acids long. Trimming stripped 3 bases from V and 4 bases from J, with 12 bases between.

The CDR3 DNA follows: TGCAGTGCTTCCTTTGGAAAGACCCAGTACTTC. It encodes CSASFGKTQYF. V usage is TRBV20-1 and J usage is TRBJ2-5; no reliable D call. Trimming stripped 5 bases from V and 6 bases from J, with 10 bases between. The CDR3 loop spans 11 amino acids. From germline, CDR1 is DFQATT and CDR2 SNEGSKA (reference sequence).

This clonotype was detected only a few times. CDR3 DNA sequence: TGTGCCAGCAGCTTAAGTCGGGGTTCGGGGGCCAACGTCCTGACTTTC. Protein: CASSLSRGSGANVLTF. This sequence joins TRBV7-2 and TRBJ2-6; a possible D gene is TRBD2 (5 bases). This CDR3 has 16 residues. CDR1 is SGHTA, CDR2 FQGNSA, per germline. Trimming took off 2 bases at V and 4 bases at J, with 12 bases between the two ends.

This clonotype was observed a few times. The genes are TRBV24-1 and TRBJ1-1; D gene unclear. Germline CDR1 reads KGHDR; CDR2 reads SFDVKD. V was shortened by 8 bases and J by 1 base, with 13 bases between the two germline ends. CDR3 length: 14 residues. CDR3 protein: CATKDSKKNTEAFF. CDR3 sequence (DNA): TGTGCCACCAAGGACTCGAAGAAGAACACTGAAGCTTTCTTT.

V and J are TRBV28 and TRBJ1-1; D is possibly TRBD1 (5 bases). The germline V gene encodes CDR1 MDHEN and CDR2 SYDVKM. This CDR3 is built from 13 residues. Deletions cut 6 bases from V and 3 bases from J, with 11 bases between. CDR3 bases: TGTGCCAGCAGCACCGGGACCTACACTGAAGCTTTCTTT. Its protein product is CASSTGTYTEAFF.

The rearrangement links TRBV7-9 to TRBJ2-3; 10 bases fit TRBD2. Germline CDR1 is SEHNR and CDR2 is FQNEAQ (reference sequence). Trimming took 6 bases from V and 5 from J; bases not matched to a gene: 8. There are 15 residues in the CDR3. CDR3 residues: CASRASGSFGDTQYF. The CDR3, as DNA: TGTGCCAGCAGGGCTAGCGGGAGTTTTGGAGATACGCAGTATTTT.

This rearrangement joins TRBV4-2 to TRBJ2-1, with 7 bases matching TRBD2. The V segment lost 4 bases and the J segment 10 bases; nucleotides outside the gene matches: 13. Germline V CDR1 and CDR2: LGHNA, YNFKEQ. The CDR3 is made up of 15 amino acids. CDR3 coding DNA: TGTGCCAGCAGCCGGGAGGGCAGCAGAAATGAGGAGCAGTTCTTC. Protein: CASSREGSRNEEQFF.

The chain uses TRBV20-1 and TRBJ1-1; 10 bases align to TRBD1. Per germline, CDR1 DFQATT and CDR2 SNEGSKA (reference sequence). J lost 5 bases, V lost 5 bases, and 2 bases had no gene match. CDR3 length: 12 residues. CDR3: CSADRGQTEAFF. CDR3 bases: TGCAGTGCTGACAGGGGGCAAACTGAAGCTTTCTTT.

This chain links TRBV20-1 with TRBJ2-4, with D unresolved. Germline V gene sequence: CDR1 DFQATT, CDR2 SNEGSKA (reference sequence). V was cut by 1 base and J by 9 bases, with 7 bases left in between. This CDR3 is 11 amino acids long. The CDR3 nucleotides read TGCAGTGCTAGAGGACCGACCATTCAGTACTTC. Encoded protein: CSARGPTIQYF.

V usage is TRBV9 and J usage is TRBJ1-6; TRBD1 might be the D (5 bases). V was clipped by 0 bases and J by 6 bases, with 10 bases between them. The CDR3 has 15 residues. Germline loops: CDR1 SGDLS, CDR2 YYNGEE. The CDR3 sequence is CASSVAGNGNSPLHF. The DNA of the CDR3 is TGTGCCAGCAGCGTAGCAGGGAACGGTAATTCACCCCTCCACTTT.

The CDR3 coding sequence is TGTGCCAGCAGCTTGGGGGACTCTTTCACAGATACGCAGTATTTT. This gives the protein CASSLGDSFTDTQYF. This chain links TRBV11-3 with TRBJ2-3, with TRBD2 as a possible D gene (6 bases). The CDR3 runs to 15 residues. Between the trimmed V and J ends, which lost 3 bases and 2 bases, there was a span of 12 bases. Per the germline V gene, CDR1 is SGHNT and CDR2 is YENEEA.